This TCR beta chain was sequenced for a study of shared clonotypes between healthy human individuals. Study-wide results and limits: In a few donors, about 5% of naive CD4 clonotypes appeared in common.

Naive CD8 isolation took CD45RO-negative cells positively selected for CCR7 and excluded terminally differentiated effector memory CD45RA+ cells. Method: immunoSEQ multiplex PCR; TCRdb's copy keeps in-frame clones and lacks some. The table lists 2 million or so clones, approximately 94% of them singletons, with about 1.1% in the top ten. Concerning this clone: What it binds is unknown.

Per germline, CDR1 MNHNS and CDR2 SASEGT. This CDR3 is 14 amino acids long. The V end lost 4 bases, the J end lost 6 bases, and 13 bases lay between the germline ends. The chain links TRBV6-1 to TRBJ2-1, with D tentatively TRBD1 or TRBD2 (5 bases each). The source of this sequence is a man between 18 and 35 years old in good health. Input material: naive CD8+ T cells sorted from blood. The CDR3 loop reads CASSGGPVLNEQFF. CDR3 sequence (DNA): TGTGCCAGCAGTGGGGGACCCGTTCTCAATGAGCAGTTCTTC.